This T cell receptor beta chain came from a study of T cell repertoires in cytomegalovirus infection. Study-wide context: Recently identified HLA-C-restricted CMV epitopes and well-studied HLA-B-restricted CMV epitopes were used by the study. Both a matching HLA type and CMV infection were indicated by public TCR beta signatures.

TCRdb reprocessed the reads via MiXCR and lists one record per CDR3 protein. The repertoire has around 710,000 distinct CDR3 sequences, about 27% of them found once; the top ten carry roughly 13%. Between the trimmed V and J ends, which lost 6 bases and 5 bases, there was a span of 10 bases. The CDR3 covers 12 residues. In its sample, this clonotype was seen many times. Antigen unknown. The study, taken as a whole, reports: Dominating the ex vivo response were HLA-C-restricted CMV-specific TCR beta clonotypes.

This TCR was sampled from a human donor in good health (CMV status not recorded). Some clones in this sample may be carry-over from other donors' samples. The sequenced sample was cultured CD8+ T cells from PBMCs, obtained from culture after CMV antigen stimulation. V gene TRBV12-3 or TRBV12-4 combines with J gene TRBJ1-1; D is undetermined. DNA of the CDR3: TGTGCCAGCAGCCTCGGGAAAACTGAAGCTTTCTTT. Its translation: CASSLGKTEAFF.